These 4 T cell receptor beta chains were all obtained from the same sample, sequenced in a study of T cells after somatic rescue of genetic block. Here immunoSEQ multiplex PCR was the method, and the copy in TCRdb shows in-frame clones only, minus some. Altogether roughly 92,000 clones are present, 85% to 90% being singletons, with the ten largest covering 1.5% to 2%. The specimen sequenced was peripheral blood mononuclear cells (PBMCs). The receptors come from a woman aged 18-29 years.

This clone was detected only a few times. The junction shows a germline mismatch at one end, possibly a read error. The chain links TRBV5-8 to TRBJ1-5; 10 bases line up with TRBD1. Germline CDR1 SGHTS, CDR2 YDEGEE. This CDR3 comprises 14 residues. The CDR3 bases are TGTGCCAGCAGCGGGACAGGGGTATCTAGCAAGCCAAATTTT. Translation gives CASSGTGVSSKPNF.

This rearrangement joins TRBV6-6 to TRBJ2-5; no reliable D call. The DNA end lines up better with TRBJ2-7; the J call may be wrong. Germline V gene lookup returns CDR1 MNHNY and CDR2 SVGAGI (reference sequence). This CDR3 has 14 amino acids. This CDR3 reads CASSYSKDSYEQYF. The CDR3 DNA reads TGTGCCAGCAGTTACTCGAAGGACTCCTACGAGCAGTACTTC.

This rearrangement joins TRBV28 to TRBJ2-7; TRBD2 matches at 7 bases. This CDR3 comprises 15 residues. The junction had 7 bases not matched to a gene; V was cut back by 5 bases and J by 0 bases. Germline V gives CDR1 MDHEN, CDR2 SYDVKM. CDR3 sequence (DNA): TGTGCCAGCAGTCCCCTCCTAGCGGACTCCTACGAGCAGTACTTC. Its protein product is CASSPLLADSYEQYF.

The chain has TRBV5-8 and TRBJ2-2; a possible D gene is TRBD2 (6 bases). CDR3 size: 14 residues. Between the trimmed V and J ends, which lost 4 bases and 8 bases, there was a span of 15 bases. Germline values: CDR1 SGHTS, CDR2 YDEGEE. Here the CDR3 DNA reads TGTGCCAGCAGCCCCCTGGCGGGACCTGGGGAGCTGTTTTTT. Translation gives CASSPLAGPGELFF.